Shown below are 19 T cell receptor beta chains from a single sample sequenced in a study of cytomegalovirus exposure and HLA in healthy donors. Primers included in the PCR were 60 Vbeta and 13 Jbeta primers. Profiling relied on immunoSEQ multiplex PCR, and the TCRdb table lists in-frame clones only, not all of them. This table holds nearly 110,000 clones, around 69% found once. The source material was PBMCs. Receptor source: a man aged 18 to 29 in good health and CMV-seronegative.

This clone was seen only a few times. One junction end disagrees with the germline gene, perhaps due to a read error. The chain joins TRBV5-6 to TRBJ2-7, with TRBD1 matching 7 bases. This CDR3 is built from 13 residues. CDR1 is SGHDT and CDR2 is YYEEEE in the germline V gene. In DNA form, the CDR3 reads TGTGCCAGCAGCAAGACAGGGAAGGTATGGCCCATGTTC. Encoded protein: CASSKTGKVWPMF.

This chain joins TRBV9 and TRBJ2-1, with D uncertain. The CDR3 totals 13 residues. Trimming shortened V by 6 bases and J by 9 bases, and 16 bases separated the two germline ends. CDR1 and CDR2 from the germline V gene are SGDLS and YYNGEE. The CDR3 DNA sequence: TGTGCCAGCACCACCGGGTGGGTGGGTGAGCAGTTCTTC. It translates to CASTTGWVGEQFF.

The gene calls are TRBV5-1 and TRBJ2-7, with 12 bases lining up with TRBD1. V lost 3 bases and J lost 2; bases outside the gene matches: 6. The V gene's germline CDR1 is SGHRS and CDR2 YFSETQ. The CDR3 is 16 residues long. The CDR3 DNA reads TGCGCCAGCAGCTGGGGGACAGGGGGCGTCGCCTACGAGCAGTACTTC. This encodes CASSWGTGGVAYEQYF.

This clone was picked up one time. The rearrangement uses TRBV6-5 and TRBJ1-4; TRBD1 matches at 11 bases. This CDR3 spans 15 amino acids. Germline assignment: CDR1 MNHEY and CDR2 SVGAGI. Trimming took 6 bases from V and 7 from J; bases not matched to a gene: 7. CDR3 DNA: TGTGCCAGCAGGTTGACCGGGACAGGGGGTGAAAAACTGTTTTTT. Residues: CASRLTGTGGEKLFF.

The genes are TRBV27 and TRBJ2-5; 7 nucleotides match TRBD1. The better agreement between TRBJ2-7 and the DNA end casts doubt on the J call. There are 15 residues in the CDR3. Germline-derived CDR1 and CDR2 are MNHEY and SMNVEV (reference sequence). CDR3 nucleotide sequence: TGTGCCAGCGGATACTCGGGACAGAAATTCTACGAGCAGTACTTC. It specifies CASGYSGQKFYEQYF.

The genes are TRBV6-5 and TRBJ2-1, with D possibly TRBD2 on 6 matching bases. CDR3 length: 16 amino acids. With 4 bases removed from V and 8 bases from J, the gap between germline ends came to 21 bases. CDR1 MNHEY and CDR2 SVGAGI come from the germline V gene. The CDR3 region is CASSSTAEGPGDEQFF. The CDR3 DNA reads as TGTGCCAGCAGTTCAACCGCGGAGGGCCCGGGAGATGAGCAGTTCTTC.

The rearrangement uses TRBV14 and TRBJ1-3; D is uncertain. Trimming removed 2 bases at V and 0 bases at J, with 11 bases between. CDR3 length equals 16 residues. Germline values: CDR1 SGHDN, CDR2 FVKESK. Written as DNA, the CDR3 is TGTGCCAGCAGCCAACGTACGGGTAGCTCTGGAAACACCATATATTTT. It yields the protein CASSQRTGSSGNTIYF.

This chain connects TRBV27 to TRBJ2-5; D ambiguous. CDR1 and CDR2 from the germline V gene are MNHEY and SMNVEV (reference sequence). Trimming pared 2 bases from V and 1 base from J, leaving 8 bases between. This CDR3 spans 14 amino acids. CDR3 amino acids: CASSLRGSQETQYF. For the CDR3, the DNA is TGTGCCAGCAGTTTAAGAGGATCCCAAGAGACCCAGTACTTC.

The chain employs TRBV11-1 and TRBJ2-7, with 8 positions matching TRBD2. This CDR3 region has 14 residues. The junction had 7 bases not matched to a gene; V was cut back by 6 bases and J by 3 bases. Germline-derived CDR1 and CDR2 are SGHAT and FQDESV (reference sequence). In DNA, the CDR3 is TGTGCCAGCAGTACCCCCGGGACTAGCTACGAGCAGTACTTC. Amino acid sequence: CASSTPGTSYEQYF.

The gene calls are TRBV19 and TRBJ1-2; no definite D call. Germline V CDR1 and CDR2: LNHDA, SQIVND (reference sequence). This CDR3 comprises 12 residues. V lost 8 bases and J 6 bases, leaving 13 bases between the germline ends. In DNA, the CDR3 is TGTGCCAGTTTGTCCGTCTTTGATGGCTACACCTTC. Translating gives CASLSVFDGYTF. Supplemented by reference TRBV19 and TRBJ1-2, the full variable domain reads DGGITQSPKYLFRKEGQNVTLSCEQNLNHDAMYWYRQDPGQGLRLIYYSQIVNDFQKGDIAEGYSVSREKKESFPLTVTSAQKNPTAFYLCASLSVFDGYTFGSGTRLTVV.

As concerns this clone: Germline is not matched at one junction end, which may reflect a read error. The genes are TRBV28 and TRBJ2-7, with D perhaps matching TRBD1 (5 bases). Germline-derived CDR1 and CDR2 are MDHEN and SYDVKM. CDR3 size: 11 residues. As DNA, the CDR3 is TGTGCCAGCAGTCGGACAACTTCTCTCCACTTC. Its protein product is CASSRTTSLHF.

This chain links TRBV7-2 with TRBJ2-3, with 8 bases lining up with TRBD2. The CDR3 sequence is 15 residues long. CDR1 and CDR2 from the germline V gene are SGHTA and FQGNSA. V dropped 4 bases and J dropped 1; count of bases not matched to a gene: 4. The CDR3 spells CASSSGGPRTDTQYF. The CDR3 coding sequence is TGTGCCAGCAGCTCGGGGGGGCCGCGCACAGATACGCAGTATTTT.

This sequence joins TRBV7-9 and TRBJ2-3; 14 bases are shared with TRBD2. V trimming: 5 bases; J trimming: 6 bases; junction bases outside the gene matches: 7. CDR3 length: 16 residues. CDR1 is SEHNR and CDR2 is FQNEAQ in the germline V gene (reference sequence). The CDR3 nucleotides read TGTGCCAGCAGCGCTCGACTAGCGGGGGGGTTGGATACGCAGTATTTT. It encodes CASSARLAGGLDTQYF.

V gene TRBV5-1 combines with J gene TRBJ1-1, with 10 bases identical to TRBD1. The CDR3 extends over 15 amino acids. V shed 4 bases and J 2 bases; nucleotides not matched to a gene: 5. Germline CDR1 and CDR2: SGHRS and YFSETQ. CDR3 DNA sequence: TGCGCCAGCAGCGGGACAGGGGCACCTAACACTGAAGCTTTCTTT. Translation: CASSGTGAPNTEAFF.

This clone was recorded a few times. The V and J genes are TRBV6-5 and TRBJ1-2; 8 bases are a match to TRBD1. The ends lost 6 bases at V and 7 bases at J; junction bases unmatched: 10. This CDR3 region has 14 residues. Germline V gene data show CDR1 as MNHEY and CDR2 as SVGAGI. CDR3 DNA sequence: TGTGCCAGCAGCCTCCGACAGGGGTTAAGTGGCTACACCTTC. Translating gives CASSLRQGLSGYTF.

This sequence joins TRBV11-2 and TRBJ1-6; 7 bases fit TRBD1. The germline gives CDR1 SGHAT, CDR2 FQNNGV. The CDR3 loop spans 14 amino acids. Trimming at V came to 6 bases and at J to 9 bases, leaving 8 bases not matched to a gene. The CDR3 spells CASSYQAGGSPLHF. CDR3 nucleotide sequence: TGTGCCAGCAGTTACCAAGCAGGGGGTTCACCCCTCCACTTT. The whole variable domain, remainder taken from reference TRBV11-2 and TRBJ1-6, is EAGVAQSPRYKIIEKRQSVAFWCNPISGHATLYWYQQILGQGPKLLIQFQNNGVVDDSQLPKDRFSAERLKGVDSTLKIQPAKLEDSAVYLCASSYQAGGSPLHFGNGTRLTVT.

This chain connects TRBV4-1 to TRBJ1-4; a possible D gene is TRBD1 (6 bases). CDR1 and CDR2 (germline): MGHRA, YSYEKL. The CDR3 contains 15 residues. Trimming took 3 bases from V and 4 from J, leaving 12 bases between them. CDR3 in amino acids: CASSQEDRNNEKLFF. The DNA for the CDR3 is TGCGCCAGCAGCCAGGAAGACAGGAATAATGAAAAACTGTTTTTT.

A word on this clone: The sample holds other DNA sequences that translate to the same CDR3. The chain has TRBV6-1 and TRBJ2-3; TRBD2 is a possible D gene (6 bases). Germline CDR1 reads MNHNS; CDR2 reads SASEGT. The CDR3 has 15 amino acids. The ends were cut back, 2 bases at V and 0 bases at J, with 9 bases in the middle. The CDR3 nucleotides are TGTGCCAGCAGTGAACTCGCGGGGAGCACAGATACGCAGTATTTT. Translating it yields CASSELAGSTDTQYF.

Only a few counts were recorded for this clone. The rearrangement uses TRBV6-1 and TRBJ2-2; 8 positions match TRBD2. The length of the CDR3 is 13 residues. From germline, CDR1 is MNHNS and CDR2 SASEGT. V lost 7 bases, J lost 5 bases, and 3 bases stayed unmatched. The CDR3 spells CASKAGVTGELFF. CDR3 nucleotides: TGTGCCAGCAAAGCGGGGGTTACCGGGGAGCTGTTTTTT.